A selection of T cell receptor beta chains follows, all from one sample in a study of T cells expressing NK-cell markers. TCRdb re-called the 5' RACE reads, yielding one record per CDR3 amino acid sequence without DNA. The listing records hundreds of thousands of distinct CDR3 sequences. The sequenced material came from blood T cells: a sorted CD56 or NKG2C T cell subset, CD4+ or CD8+ T cells, or bulk PBMC T cells (not recorded which). The receptors shown here come from a woman aged 18-69 years in good health. CDR3s include the opening cysteine and the closing phenylalanine or tryptophan.

TRBJ2-2 | TRBV5-1 | CASSVQYGELFF
TRBJ2-3 | TRBV5-4 | CASSLSSGSTDTQYF
TRBJ2-2 | TRBV7-7 | CASIPGGTNTGELFF
TRBJ1-1 | TRBV14 | CASSPRGRGGITEAFF
TRBJ2-4 | TRBV6-2/TRBV6-3 | CASSYYQTSFFIIQYF
TRBJ1-1 | TRBV7-2 | CASSLRTVNTEAFF
TRBJ2-6 | TRBV6-1 | CATTGFSGANVLTF
TRBJ1-1 | TRBV2 | CASNIGAGKGKNTEAFF
TRBJ1-2 | TRBV11-2 | CASSLAPVQGGNTF
TRBJ2-3 | TRBV5-4 | CASSRGQRDTQYF